The present entry profiles one T cell receptor beta chain with its context. It has no known antigen specificity. Base qualities are not at hand, and no much larger clone is one base apart. This sample is part of a study of T cell changes during pregnancy in multiple sclerosis (dated by TCRdb to about 2019). Background on the whole study: In women with multiple sclerosis, the researchers looked at how the T cell repertoire shifted as pregnancy progressed.

Spanning cysteine to phenylalanine, the CDR3 consists of 16 amino acids. The only DNA kept is the CDR3, 48 bases in frame from the first base. After removal of 0 bases from V and 3 bases from J, the junction retains 2 bases not matched to a gene. The germline V gene supplies CDR1 SGHDT and CDR2 YYEEEE. The library was made by the immunoSEQ multiplex PCR assay. TCRdb re-hosts the immuneACCESS table, in-frame sequences only. Its copies lack some clones; in the studies checked, an unresolved V gene accounts for under half of them, and the cause for the rest is not known. In all, the sample holds tens of thousands of clones, and 91% of those were seen once. The ten top clones hold roughly 2% of the sample.

The sequence is built from TRBV5-6 and TRBJ2-6; 8 junctional bases match TRBD2. Sequences were derived from peripheral blood, sampled in the first trimester of pregnancy. This receptor was taken from a female donor with multiple sclerosis, enrolled in a pregnancy study. The CDR3 region reads CASSLEAGVGANVLTF. The sequenced DNA is TGTGCCAGCAGCTTGGAAGCGGGAGTTGGGGCCAACGTCCTGACTTTC.